This TCR beta chain is drawn from a study of T cell repertoires in cytomegalovirus infection. The wider study: Matching HLA type and CMV infection were both indicated by public TCR beta signatures.

Regarding this clonotype: The antigen remains unidentified.

The CDR3 consists of 15 residues. Germline CDR1 and CDR2: ENHRY and SYGVKD. The V end lost 3 bases, the J end lost 0 bases, and 11 bases lay between the germline ends. The study, taken as a whole, reports: In two of eight donors, the top clonotype was HLA-C-restricted CMV-specific.

TCRdb re-called the reads through MiXCR, storing one row per CDR3 protein. Among 250,000 or so distinct CDR3 sequences listed, around 15% were seen once. The receptor was derived from a human donor in good health (CMV status not recorded). Some clones in this sample may be carry-over from other donors' samples. Sequencing input: CD8+ T cells from PBMCs. The chain uses TRBV10-3 and TRBJ1-2; perhaps TRBD1 as D (5 bases). The DNA for the CDR3 is TGTGCCATCAGTGAAAGGGACGCTACTAACTATGGCTACACCTTC. Amino acids: CAISERDATNYGYTF.